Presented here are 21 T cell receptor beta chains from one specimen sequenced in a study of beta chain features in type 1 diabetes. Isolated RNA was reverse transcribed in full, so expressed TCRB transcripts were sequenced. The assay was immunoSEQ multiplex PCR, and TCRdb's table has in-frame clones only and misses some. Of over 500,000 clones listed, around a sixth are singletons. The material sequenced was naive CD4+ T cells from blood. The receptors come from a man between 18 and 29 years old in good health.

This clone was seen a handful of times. The CDR3 here is CASRTGARGYTF. The CDR3 DNA follows: TGTGCCAGCCGAACAGGAGCCCGAGGCTACACCTTC. The V and J genes are TRBV6-5 and TRBJ1-2; D perhaps matches TRBD1 (5 bases). CDR1 MNHEY and CDR2 SVGAGI come from the germline V gene. V lost 8 bases and J lost 8, with 15 bases in between. This CDR3 contains 12 residues.

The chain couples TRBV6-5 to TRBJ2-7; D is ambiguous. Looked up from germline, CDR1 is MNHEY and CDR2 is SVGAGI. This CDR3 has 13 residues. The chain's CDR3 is CAKRVEMAYEQYF. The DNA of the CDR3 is TGTGCTAAGCGAGTCGAAATGGCCTACGAGCAGTACTTC.

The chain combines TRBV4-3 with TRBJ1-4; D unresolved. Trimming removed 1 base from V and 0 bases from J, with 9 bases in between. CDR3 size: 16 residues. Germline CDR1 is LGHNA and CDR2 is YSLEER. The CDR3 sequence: CASSQAVRATNEKLFF. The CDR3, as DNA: TGCGCCAGCAGCCAAGCTGTAAGAGCAACTAATGAAAAACTGTTTTTT.

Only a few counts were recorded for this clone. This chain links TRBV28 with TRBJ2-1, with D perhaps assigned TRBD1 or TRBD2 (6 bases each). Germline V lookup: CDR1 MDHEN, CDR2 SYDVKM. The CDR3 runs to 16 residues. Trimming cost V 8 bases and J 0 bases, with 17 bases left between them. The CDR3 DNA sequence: TGTGCCAGCCGAGGACGGGGGCCGAGCTCCTACAATGAGCAGTTCTTC. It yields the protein CASRGRGPSSYNEQFF.

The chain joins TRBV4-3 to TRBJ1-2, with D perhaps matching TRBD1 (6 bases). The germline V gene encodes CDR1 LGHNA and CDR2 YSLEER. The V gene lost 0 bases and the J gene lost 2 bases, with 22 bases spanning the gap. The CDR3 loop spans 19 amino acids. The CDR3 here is CASSQDAVTGRLRNYGYTF. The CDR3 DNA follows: TGCGCCAGCAGCCAAGATGCGGTGACAGGCCGACTAAGGAACTATGGCTACACCTTC.

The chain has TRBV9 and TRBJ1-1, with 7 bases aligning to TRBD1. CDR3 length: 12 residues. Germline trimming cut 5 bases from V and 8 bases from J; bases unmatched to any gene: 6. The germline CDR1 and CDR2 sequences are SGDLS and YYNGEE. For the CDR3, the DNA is TGTGCCAGCAGAAGACAGGGAGGAGAAGCTTTCTTT. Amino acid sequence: CASRRQGGEAFF.

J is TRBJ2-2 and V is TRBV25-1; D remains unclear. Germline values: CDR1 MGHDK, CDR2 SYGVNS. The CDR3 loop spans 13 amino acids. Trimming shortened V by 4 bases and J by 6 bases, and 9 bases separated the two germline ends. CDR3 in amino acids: CASSAHYAGELFF. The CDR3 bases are TGTGCCAGCAGTGCCCATTATGCCGGGGAGCTGTTTTTT.

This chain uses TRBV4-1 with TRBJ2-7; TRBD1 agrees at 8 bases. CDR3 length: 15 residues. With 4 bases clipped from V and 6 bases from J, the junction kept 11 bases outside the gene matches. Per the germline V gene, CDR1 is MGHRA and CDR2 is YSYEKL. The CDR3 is CASSPQGQAVGEQYF. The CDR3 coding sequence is TGCGCCAGCAGCCCCCAGGGACAGGCCGTCGGCGAGCAGTACTTC.

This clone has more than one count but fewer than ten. CDR3 sequence reads: CSVDTGGNSYEQYF. The CDR3 nucleotides read TGCAGCGTTGACACGGGCGGGAACTCCTACGAGCAGTACTTC. This chain links TRBV29-1 with TRBJ2-5; D possibly corresponds to TRBD2 (6 bases). TRBJ2-7 explains the end of the DNA better; the J call may be wrong. This CDR3 is built from 14 residues. Germline V lookup: CDR1 SQVTM, CDR2 ANQGSEA.

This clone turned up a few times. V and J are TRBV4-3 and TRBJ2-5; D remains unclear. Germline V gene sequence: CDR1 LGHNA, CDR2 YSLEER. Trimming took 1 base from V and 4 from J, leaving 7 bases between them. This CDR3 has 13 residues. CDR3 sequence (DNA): TGCGCCAGCAGCCAAGGGGCCGCAGAGACCCAGTACTTC. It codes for CASSQGAAETQYF.

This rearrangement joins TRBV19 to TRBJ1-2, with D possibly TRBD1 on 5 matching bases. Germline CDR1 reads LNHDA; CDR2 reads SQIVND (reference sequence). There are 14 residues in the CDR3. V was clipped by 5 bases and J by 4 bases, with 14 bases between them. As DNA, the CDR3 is TGTGCCAGTAGTCCCTCAAGACAGCCCTATGGCTACACCTTC. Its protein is CASSPSRQPYGYTF. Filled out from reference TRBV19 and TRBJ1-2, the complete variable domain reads DGGITQSPKYLFRKEGQNVTLSCEQNLNHDAMYWYRQDPGQGLRLIYYSQIVNDFQKGDIAEGYSVSREKKESFPLTVTSAQKNPTAFYLCASSPSRQPYGYTFGSGTRLTVV.

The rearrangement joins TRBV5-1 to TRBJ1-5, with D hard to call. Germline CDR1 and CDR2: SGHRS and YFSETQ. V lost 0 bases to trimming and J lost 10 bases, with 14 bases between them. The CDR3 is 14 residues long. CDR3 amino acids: CASSLAGNPAPQHF. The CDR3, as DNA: TGCGCCAGCAGCTTGGCCGGAAACCCCGCACCCCAGCATTTT.

Written as DNA, the CDR3 is TGTGCCATCAGTGACCTACTGAAAGATACGCAGTATTTT. It codes for CAISDLLKDTQYF. V usage is TRBV10-3 and J usage is TRBJ2-3; D gene unclear. This CDR3 is 13 amino acids long. Trimming removed 3 bases from V and 5 bases from J, with 9 bases in between. Germline-derived CDR1 and CDR2 are ENHRY and SYGVKD.

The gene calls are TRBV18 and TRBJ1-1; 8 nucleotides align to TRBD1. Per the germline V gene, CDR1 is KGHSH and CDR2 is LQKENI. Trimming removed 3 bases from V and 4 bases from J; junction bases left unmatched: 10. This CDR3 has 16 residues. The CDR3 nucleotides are TGTGCCAGCTCACCCGCCTGGACAGGGATAAGCACTGAAGCTTTCTTT. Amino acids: CASSPAWTGISTEAFF.

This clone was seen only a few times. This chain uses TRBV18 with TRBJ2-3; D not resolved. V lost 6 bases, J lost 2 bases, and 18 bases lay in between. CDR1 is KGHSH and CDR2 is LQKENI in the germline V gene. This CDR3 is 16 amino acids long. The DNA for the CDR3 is TGTGCCAGCTCCCCCACCGTGCTTATCGCCACAGATACGCAGTATTTT. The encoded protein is CASSPTVLIATDTQYF.

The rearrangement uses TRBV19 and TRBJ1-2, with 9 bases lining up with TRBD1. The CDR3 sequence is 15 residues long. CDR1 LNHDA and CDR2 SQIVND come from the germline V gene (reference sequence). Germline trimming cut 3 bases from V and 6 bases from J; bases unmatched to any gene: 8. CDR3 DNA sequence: TGTGCCAGTAGTATCGTCCGGGACAGGGTTAATGGCTACACCTTC. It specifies CASSIVRDRVNGYTF.

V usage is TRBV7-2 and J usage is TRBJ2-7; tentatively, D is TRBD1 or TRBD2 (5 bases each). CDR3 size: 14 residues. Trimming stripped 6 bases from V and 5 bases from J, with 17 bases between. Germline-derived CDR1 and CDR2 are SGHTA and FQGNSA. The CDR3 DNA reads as TGTGCCAGCAGTTCAAGAGGGGTGAGGGACGAGCAGTACTTC. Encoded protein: CASSSRGVRDEQYF.

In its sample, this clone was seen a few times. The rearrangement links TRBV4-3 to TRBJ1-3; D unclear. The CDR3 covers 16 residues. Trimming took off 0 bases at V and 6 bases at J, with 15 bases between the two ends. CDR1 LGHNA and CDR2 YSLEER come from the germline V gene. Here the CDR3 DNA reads TGCGCCAGCAGCCAAGATTTCGCGGGATTAAAAAACACCATATATTTT. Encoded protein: CASSQDFAGLKNTIYF.

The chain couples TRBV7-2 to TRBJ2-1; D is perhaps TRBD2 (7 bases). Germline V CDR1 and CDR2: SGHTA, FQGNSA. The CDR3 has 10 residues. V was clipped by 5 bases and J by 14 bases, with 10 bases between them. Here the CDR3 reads CASSRGAEFF. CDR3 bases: TGTGCCAGCAGCCGGGGGGCGGAGTTCTTC.

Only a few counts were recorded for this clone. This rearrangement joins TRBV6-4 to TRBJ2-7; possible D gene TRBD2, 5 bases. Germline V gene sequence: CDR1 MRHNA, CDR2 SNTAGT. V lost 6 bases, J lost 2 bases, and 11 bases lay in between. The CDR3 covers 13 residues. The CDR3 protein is CASSQEATYEQYF. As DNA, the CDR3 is TGTGCCAGCAGCCAGGAGGCCACCTACGAGCAGTACTTC.

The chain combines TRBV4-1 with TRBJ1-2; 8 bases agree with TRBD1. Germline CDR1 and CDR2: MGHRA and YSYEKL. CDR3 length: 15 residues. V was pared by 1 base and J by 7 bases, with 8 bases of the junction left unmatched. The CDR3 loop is CASSQGGQGLFGYTF. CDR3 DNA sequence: TGCGCCAGCAGCCAAGGCGGACAGGGCTTATTTGGCTACACCTTC.